This is a list of T cell receptor beta chains from one sample in a study of blood T cell repertoires in COVID-19. The protocol was immunoSEQ multiplex PCR, while the TCRdb copy is restricted to in-frame clones and leaves out a portion. The sample yields approximately 140,000 clones, 86% seen once. The specimen sequenced was peripheral blood. The receptors come from a woman aged 55 to 70 with acute or convalescent COVID-19. CDR3s include the opening cysteine and the closing phenylalanine or tryptophan. The D gene is left open where the match is weak. Clone size is not always given. Where it is, it says once, few, many or a class for expanded clones.

.,TRBJ1-2,TRBV15,TRBD1,CATSRFPGQGAHYGYTF,TGTGCCACCAGCAGATTTCCGGGACAGGGGGCACACTATGGCTACACCTTC
.,TRBJ1-2,TRBV7-2,.,CASSLGGGARGGGYTF,TGTGCCAGCAGCTTAGGAGGGGGGGCGAGGGGAGGAGGCTACACCTTC
.,TRBJ1-2,TRBV6-5,.,CASSYSAQGYHYTF,TGTGCCAGCAGTTACTCGGCCCAGGGGTACCACTACACCTTC
once,TRBJ2-1,TRBV10-3,TRBD2,CAISAKTSGGDNEQFF,TGTGCCATCAGCGCTAAAACTAGCGGGGGCGACAATGAGCAGTTCTTC
.,TRBJ2-7,TRBV6-2/TRBV6-3,.,CASGRGYLYEQYF,TGTGCCAGCGGCCGAGGTTACCTCTACGAGCAGTACTTC
.,TRBJ1-2,TRBV3-1/TRBV3-2,.,CASSLESGLGRQNGYTF,TGTGCCAGCAGCCTGGAATCGGGACTTGGACGGCAAAATGGCTACACCTTC
.,TRBJ2-7,TRBV11-2,.,CASSFISAFYEQYF,TGTGCCAGCAGCTTCATTAGTGCCTTTTACGAGCAGTACTTC
.,TRBJ2-7,TRBV6-6,TRBD2,CASAPGGGPYEQYF,TGTGCCTCAGCCCCCGGGGGGGGCCCCTACGAGCAGTACTTC
.,TRBJ2-4,TRBV5-1,.,CASSISDREDIQYF,TGCGCCAGCAGCATTTCCGACAGGGAGGACATTCAGTACTTC
.,TRBJ2-4,TRBV6-2/TRBV6-3,TRBD2,CASSGLARAKHRTKNIQYF,TGTGCCAGCAGCGGACTAGCGAGGGCCAAACACAGAACCAAAAACATTCAGTACTTC
once,TRBJ2-5,TRBV9,TRBD2,CASSVATSGAQETQYF,TGTGCCAGCAGCGTAGCAACTAGCGGGGCCCAAGAGACCCAGTACTTC
.,TRBJ2-7,TRBV13,.,CASSLRGRGSYEQYF,TGTGCCAGCAGCTTACGGGGCAGGGGCTCCTACGAGCAGTACTTC
.,TRBJ2-7,TRBV29-1,.,CSVGQVNYEQYF,TGCAGCGTTGGTCAGGTGAACTACGAGCAGTACTTC
.,TRBJ2-2,TRBV5-4,TRBD1,CAIPTGAISANTGELFF,TGTGCCATCCCGACAGGGGCTATTTCCGCGAACACCGGGGAGCTGTTTTTT